These 10 T cell receptor beta chains came from one sample sequenced in a study of CD8 T cells in Susac syndrome. A quantity of about 0.45 to 1 ug RNA underwent reverse transcription using random hexamers. TCRdb reanalysed the immunoSEQ multiplex PCR reads using MiXCR and keeps one entry per CDR3 protein. Of 150,000 or so distinct CDR3 sequences in the sample, 90% to 95% are singletons; the top ten hold roughly 0.19%. Specimen: CD8+ T cells from PBMCs. These receptor sequences come from a human donor with multiple sclerosis.

The chain is built from TRBV4-2 and TRBJ2-3; D assignment may be TRBD1 or TRBD2 (7 bases each). The CDR3 contains 19 residues. Trimming took 0 bases from V and 2 from J, leaving 21 bases between them. CDR1 is LGHNA and CDR2 is YNFKEQ in the germline V gene. The CDR3: CASSQEGGPSGGITDTQYF. CDR3 nucleotide sequence: TGTGCCAGCAGCCAAGAAGGGGGCCCCTCGGGGGGAATCACAGATACGCAGTATTTT.

J is TRBJ1-2 and V is TRBV5-4, with D possibly TRBD1 on 6 matching bases. The germline V and J ends were trimmed by 0 bases and 6 bases, with 15 bases remaining between them. The germline V gene encodes CDR1 SGHNT and CDR2 YYREEE (reference sequence). The CDR3 is 15 residues long. CDR3 loop: CASSLESRGRNGYTF. In DNA form, the CDR3 reads TGTGCCAGCAGCTTGGAGAGCAGGGGCCGAAATGGCTACACCTTC.

The CDR3 reads CSVEGQGNEQFF. The CDR3 region has the DNA TGCAGCGTTGAAGGGCAGGGCAATGAGCAGTTCTTC. This rearrangement joins TRBV29-1 to TRBJ2-1; D may be TRBD1 (5 bases). The V gene's germline CDR1 is SQVTM and CDR2 ANQGSEA. V dropped 1 base and J dropped 6 bases, with 7 bases sitting between them. The CDR3 is 12 residues long.

This chain joins TRBV29-1 and TRBJ1-1; D not resolved. This CDR3 has 11 amino acids. Germline CDR1 SQVTM, CDR2 ANQGSEA. V shed 7 bases and J shed 0 bases, with 6 bases lying between them. The CDR3 loop reads CSALMNTEAFF. CDR3 bases: TGCAGCGCCCTCATGAACACTGAAGCTTTCTTT. Full variable domain (rest looked up from reference TRBV29-1 and TRBJ1-1): SAVISQKPSRDICQRGTSLTIQCQVDSQVTMMFWYRQQPGQSLTLIATANQGSEATYESGFVIDKFPISRPNLTFSTLTVSNMSPEDSSIYLCSALMNTEAFFGQGTRLTVV.

The rearrangement joins TRBV7-9 to TRBJ1-1; D is unclear. Trimming removed 4 bases at V and 4 bases at J, with 13 bases between. CDR1 SEHNR and CDR2 FQNEAQ come from the germline V gene (reference sequence). There are 14 residues in the CDR3. CDR3 sequence reads: CASSSVNSGTEAFF. The CDR3 coding sequence is TGTGCCAGCAGCTCCGTCAACAGCGGCACTGAAGCTTTCTTT.

J is TRBJ1-1 and V is TRBV15; D remains unclear. Trimming shortened V by 1 base and J by 1 base, and 10 bases separated the two germline ends. The germline gives CDR1 LNHNV, CDR2 YYDKDF (reference sequence). The CDR3 runs 15 residues. CDR3 nucleotide sequence: TGTGCCACCAGCAGAGGAAGGGTAAAGAACACTGAAGCTTTCTTT. This gives the protein CATSRGRVKNTEAFF.

The V gene is TRBV3-1, the J gene TRBJ2-2; no reliable D call. CDR3 size: 12 residues. V was clipped by 4 bases and J by 9 bases, with 9 bases between them. CDR1 is LGHDT, CDR2 YNNKEL, per germline (reference sequence). The CDR3: CASSLYARELFF. The CDR3 nucleotides are TGTGCCAGCAGCCTATACGCGAGGGAGCTGTTTTTT.

The chain joins TRBV7-9 to TRBJ1-1; the D is unclear. The CDR3 sequence is 13 residues long. V was trimmed by 11 bases and J by 0 bases, leaving 13 bases between them. Germline V gene data show CDR1 as SEHNR and CDR2 as FQNEAQ (reference sequence). CDR3: CAGVGGVNTEAFF. CDR3 nucleotides: TGTGCCGGAGTGGGTGGAGTGAACACTGAAGCTTTCTTT.

Written as DNA, the CDR3 is TGTGCCAGCAGCCAAGGCTGGGGCCAGGGTGGCTACGAGCAGTACTTC. Amino acids: CASSQGWGQGGYEQYF. The chain recombines TRBV3-1 with TRBJ2-7; D might be TRBD1 (5 bases). Between the trimmed V and J ends, which lost 1 base and 3 bases, there was a span of 16 bases. CDR3 length: 16 amino acids. Germline lookup yields CDR1 LGHDT and CDR2 YNNKEL (reference sequence).

The chain recombines TRBV7-8 with TRBJ2-3; 7 bases fit TRBD2. CDR3 size: 17 residues. CDR1 and CDR2 (germline): SGHVS, FQNEAQ. V lost 0 bases to trimming and J lost 2 bases; unmatched junction nucleotides: 8. In nucleotides, the CDR3 is TGTGCCAGCAGCTTAGCCCTAGCGGAACCGTCCACAGATACGCAGTATTTT. As protein: CASSLALAEPSTDTQYF.